The 13 T cell receptor beta chains in this list originate from one sample, sequenced in a study of T cell responses to AZD1222 COVID-19 vaccine. Profiled with immunoSEQ multiplex PCR; TCRdb holds only in-frame clones, not every one. The profile shows about 150,000 clones, about 88% of them singletons. Specimen: peripheral blood, collected on day 0 of AZD1222 vaccination. These receptors were collected from an adult in good health.

The chain links TRBV27 to TRBJ2-2; D unresolved. The ends were cut back, 2 bases at V and 7 bases at J, with 8 bases in the middle. CDR3 size: 13 residues. The germline V gene has CDR1 MNHEY and CDR2 SMNVEV (reference sequence). The CDR3 DNA follows: TGTGCCAGCAGTTTAAATTGGGGCGGGGAGCTGTTTTTT. Protein sequence: CASSLNWGGELFF.

The chain has TRBV5-1 and TRBJ2-2, with D perhaps given as TRBD1 or TRBD2 (5 bases each). V lost 2 bases and J lost 4, with 12 bases in between. Germline-derived CDR1 and CDR2 are SGHRS and YFSETQ. The CDR3 consists of 15 residues. The CDR3 DNA is TGCGCCAGCAGCTTTGGGGGAGAGGGCACCGGGGAGCTGTTTTTT. This sequence encodes CASSFGGEGTGELFF.

The V gene is TRBV6-5, the J gene TRBJ2-6; 7 nucleotides agree with TRBD1. CDR3 length: 14 residues. V shed 5 bases and J 2 bases; nucleotides not matched to a gene: 0. The germline CDR1 and CDR2 sequences are MNHEY and SVGAGI. The CDR3 bases are TGTGCCAGCAGTCAGGGGGCTGGGGCCAACGTCCTGACTTTC. This gives the protein CASSQGAGANVLTF.

CDR3 sequence: CASSFSTGKSNTIYF. CDR3 DNA: TGTGCCAGCAGCTTTAGCACAGGGAAATCGAACACCATATATTTT. The chain couples TRBV7-6 to TRBJ1-3, with D possibly matching TRBD1 (6 bases). CDR3 length equals 15 residues. Germline V gives CDR1 SGHVS, CDR2 FNYEAQ. V lost 3 bases and J 7 bases, leaving 16 bases between the germline ends.

This chain uses TRBV7-2 with TRBJ1-6, with D perhaps matching TRBD1 (5 bases). The germline V gene has CDR1 SGHTA and CDR2 FQGNSA. The CDR3 is made up of 13 amino acids. V was pared by 1 base and J by 10 bases, with 8 bases between. CDR3 region: CASSLEGASPLHF. CDR3 DNA: TGTGCCAGCAGCTTAGAAGGGGCCTCACCCCTCCACTTT. Looking up the rest from reference TRBV7-2 and TRBJ1-6 gives the full variable domain: GAGVSQSPSNKVTEKGKDVELRCDPISGHTALYWYRQSLGQGLEFLIYFQGNSAPDKSGLPSDRFSAERTGGSVSTLTIQRTQQEDSAVYLCASSLEGASPLHFGNGTRLTVT.

The J gene is TRBJ2-1, the V gene TRBV10-1; TRBD2 might be the D (6 bases). CDR1 and CDR2 from the germline V gene are WNHNN and SYGVQD (reference sequence). Trimming left V 5 bases short and J 7 bases short, with 24 bases between. CDR3 length: 17 residues. CDR3 bases: TGCGCCAGCAGTACTACCCCGGGGATAGCGGCCGAAAATGAGCAGTTCTTC. Protein sequence: CASSTTPGIAAENEQFF.

The rearrangement uses TRBV24-1 and TRBJ1-1; 7 bases are shared with TRBD1. Trimming at V came to 3 bases and at J to 5 bases, leaving 8 bases not matched to a gene. Germline loops: CDR1 KGHDR, CDR2 SFDVKD. The CDR3 is 15 amino acids. CDR3 sequence (DNA): TGTGCCACCAGTGATGCCCGGCAGGGGGATACTGAAGCTTTCTTT. It encodes CATSDARQGDTEAFF.

This clone was seen just once. V and J are TRBV4-2 and TRBJ2-2; TRBD2 agrees at 10 bases. The CDR3 consists of 16 residues. The ends lost 4 bases at V and 6 bases at J; junction bases unmatched: 8. Germline-derived CDR1 and CDR2 are LGHNA and YNFKEQ. The CDR3 DNA is TGTGCCAGCAGCCTCAGACTAGCGGGTGGGTCCGGGGAGCTGTTTTTT. It codes for CASSLRLAGGSGELFF.

CDR3 amino acids: CASSPTNTGELFF. The DNA of the CDR3 is TGTGCCAGCAGCCCTACTAACACCGGGGAGCTGTTTTTT. The V gene is TRBV7-6, the J gene TRBJ2-2; no reliable D call. The V gene's germline CDR1 is SGHVS and CDR2 FNYEAQ. Trimming cost V 5 bases and J 2 bases, with 6 bases left between them. The CDR3 has 13 residues.

This chain links TRBV7-2 with TRBJ1-5, with D perhaps matching TRBD1 (5 bases). Germline V gives CDR1 SGHTA, CDR2 FQGNSA. V was trimmed by 1 base and J by 5 bases, leaving 12 bases between them. There are 15 residues in the CDR3. As DNA, the CDR3 is TGTGCCAGCAGCTTAGAGGGGCAACCTTATCAGCCCCAGCATTTT. It encodes CASSLEGQPYQPQHF.

The chain recombines TRBV28 with TRBJ2-7; D uncertain. The CDR3 has 17 residues. V gave up 1 base and J gave up 6 bases, with 22 bases separating them. Germline CDR1 MDHEN, CDR2 SYDVKM. CDR3 sequence: CASSLSPPGRAQGEQYF. Written as DNA, the CDR3 is TGTGCCAGCAGTTTATCGCCACCTGGACGAGCCCAAGGCGAGCAGTACTTC.

The V call is TRBV28, the J call TRBJ1-1; D gene uncertain. Trimming cost V 3 bases and J 10 bases, with 18 bases left between them. This CDR3 contains 14 residues. CDR1 MDHEN and CDR2 SYDVKM come from the germline V gene. This CDR3 is CASSFGSEIWGAFF. The DNA of the CDR3 is TGTGCCAGCAGTTTCGGCAGCGAGATATGGGGAGCTTTCTTT.

The gene calls are TRBV19 and TRBJ2-3, with 7 nucleotides matching TRBD2. Germline CDR1 and CDR2: LNHDA and SQIVND (reference sequence). The ends lost 3 bases at V and 3 bases at J; junction bases unmatched: 6. The CDR3 is 15 residues long. The CDR3 DNA follows: TGTGCCAGTAGTATCAACGGGAGGAGAACAGATACGCAGTATTTT. Encoded protein: CASSINGRRTDTQYF. The whole variable domain, filled in from reference TRBV19 and TRBJ2-3, reads DGGITQSPKYLFRKEGQNVTLSCEQNLNHDAMYWYRQDPGQGLRLIYYSQIVNDFQKGDIAEGYSVSREKKESFPLTVTSAQKNPTAFYLCASSINGRRTDTQYFGPGTRLTVL.